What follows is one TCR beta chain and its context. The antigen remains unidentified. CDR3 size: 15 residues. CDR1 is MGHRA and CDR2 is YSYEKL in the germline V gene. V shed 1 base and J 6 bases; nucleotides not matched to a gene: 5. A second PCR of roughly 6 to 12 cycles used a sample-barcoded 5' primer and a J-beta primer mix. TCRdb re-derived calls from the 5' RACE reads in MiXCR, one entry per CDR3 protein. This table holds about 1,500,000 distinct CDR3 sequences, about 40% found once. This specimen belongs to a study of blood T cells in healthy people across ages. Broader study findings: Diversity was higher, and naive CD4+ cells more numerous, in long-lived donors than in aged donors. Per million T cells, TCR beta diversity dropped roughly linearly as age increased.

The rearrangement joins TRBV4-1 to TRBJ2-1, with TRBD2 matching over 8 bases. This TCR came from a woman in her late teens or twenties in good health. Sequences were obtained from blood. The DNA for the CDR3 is TGCGCCAGCAGCCAAGGACTAGCGCCGAGCAATGAGCAGTTCTTC. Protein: CASSQGLAPSNEQFF.